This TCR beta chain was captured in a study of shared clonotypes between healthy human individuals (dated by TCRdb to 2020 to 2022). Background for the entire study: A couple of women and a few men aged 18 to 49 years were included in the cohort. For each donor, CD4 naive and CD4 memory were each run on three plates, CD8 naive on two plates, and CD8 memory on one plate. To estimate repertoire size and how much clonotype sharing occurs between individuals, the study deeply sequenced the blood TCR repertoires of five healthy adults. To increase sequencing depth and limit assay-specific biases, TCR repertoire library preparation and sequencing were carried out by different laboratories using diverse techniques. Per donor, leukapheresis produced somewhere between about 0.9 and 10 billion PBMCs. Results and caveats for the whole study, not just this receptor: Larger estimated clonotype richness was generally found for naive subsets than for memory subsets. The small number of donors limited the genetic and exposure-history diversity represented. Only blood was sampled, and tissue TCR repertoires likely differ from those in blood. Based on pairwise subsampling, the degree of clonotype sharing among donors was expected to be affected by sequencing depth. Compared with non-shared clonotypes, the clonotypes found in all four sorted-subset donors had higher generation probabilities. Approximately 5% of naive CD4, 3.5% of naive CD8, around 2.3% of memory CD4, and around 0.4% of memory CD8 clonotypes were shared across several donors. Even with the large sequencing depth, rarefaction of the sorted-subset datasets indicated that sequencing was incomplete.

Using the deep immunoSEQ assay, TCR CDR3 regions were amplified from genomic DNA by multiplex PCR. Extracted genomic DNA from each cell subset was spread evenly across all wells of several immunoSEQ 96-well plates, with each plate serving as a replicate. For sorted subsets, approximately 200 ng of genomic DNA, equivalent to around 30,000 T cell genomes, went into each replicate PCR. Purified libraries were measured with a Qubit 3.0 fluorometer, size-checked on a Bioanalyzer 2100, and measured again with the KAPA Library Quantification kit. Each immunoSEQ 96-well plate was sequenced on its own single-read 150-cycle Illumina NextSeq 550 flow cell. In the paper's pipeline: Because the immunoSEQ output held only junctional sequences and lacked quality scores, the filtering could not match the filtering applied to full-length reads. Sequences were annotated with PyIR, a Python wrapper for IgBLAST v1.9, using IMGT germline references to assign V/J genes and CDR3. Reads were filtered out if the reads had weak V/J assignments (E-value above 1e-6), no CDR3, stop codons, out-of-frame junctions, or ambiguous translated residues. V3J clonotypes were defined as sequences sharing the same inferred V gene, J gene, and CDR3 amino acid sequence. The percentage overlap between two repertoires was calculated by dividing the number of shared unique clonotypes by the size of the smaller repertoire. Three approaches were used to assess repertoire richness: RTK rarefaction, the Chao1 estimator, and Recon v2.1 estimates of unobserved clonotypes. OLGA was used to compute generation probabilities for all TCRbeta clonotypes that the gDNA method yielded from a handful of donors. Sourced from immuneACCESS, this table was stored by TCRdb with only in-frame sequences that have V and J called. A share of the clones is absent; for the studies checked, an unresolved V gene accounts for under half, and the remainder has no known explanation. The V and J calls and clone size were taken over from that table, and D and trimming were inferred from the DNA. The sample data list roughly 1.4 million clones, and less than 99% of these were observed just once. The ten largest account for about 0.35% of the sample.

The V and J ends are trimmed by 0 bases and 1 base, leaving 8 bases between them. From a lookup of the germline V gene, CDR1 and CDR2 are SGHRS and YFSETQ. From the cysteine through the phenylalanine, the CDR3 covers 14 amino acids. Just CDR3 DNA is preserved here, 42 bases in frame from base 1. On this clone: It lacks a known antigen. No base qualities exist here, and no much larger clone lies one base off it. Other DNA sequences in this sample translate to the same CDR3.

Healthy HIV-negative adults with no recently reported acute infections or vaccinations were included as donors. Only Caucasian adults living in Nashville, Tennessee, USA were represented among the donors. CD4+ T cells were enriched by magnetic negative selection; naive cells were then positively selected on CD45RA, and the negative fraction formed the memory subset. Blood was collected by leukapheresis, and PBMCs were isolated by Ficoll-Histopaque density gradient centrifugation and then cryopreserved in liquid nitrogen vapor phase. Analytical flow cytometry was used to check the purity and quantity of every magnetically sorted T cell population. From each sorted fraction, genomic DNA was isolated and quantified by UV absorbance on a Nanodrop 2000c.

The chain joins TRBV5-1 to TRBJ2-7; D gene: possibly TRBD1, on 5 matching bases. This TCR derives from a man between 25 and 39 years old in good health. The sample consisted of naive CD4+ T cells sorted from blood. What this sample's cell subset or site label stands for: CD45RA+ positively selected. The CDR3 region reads CASSLVPGSYEQYF. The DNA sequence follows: TGCGCCAGCAGCTTGGTACCAGGGTCCTACGAGCAGTACTTC. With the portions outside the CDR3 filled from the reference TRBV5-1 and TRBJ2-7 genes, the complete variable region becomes KAGVTQTPRYLIKTRGQQVTLSCSPISGHRSVSWYQQTPGQGLQFLFEYFSETQRNKGNFPGRFSGRQFSNSRSEMNVSTLELGDSALYLCASSLVPGSYEQYFGPGTRLTVT.